The 16 T cell receptor beta chains presented below share a single source sample, sequenced in a study of control samples from healthy donors and cancer patients (TCRdb year 2020). The library was built by means of the immunoSEQ multiplex PCR assay. Entries here come from immuneACCESS through TCRdb and include only in-frame sequences with V and J called. Some clones fail to appear in such tables; in the studies checked, an unresolved V gene covers under half of the shortfall, and the cause of the remainder is unknown. The sample records 100,000 to 150,000 clones, 75% to 95% of which are singletons. The ten largest make up 2.5% of the sample. Sample: blood. The origin of the receptors is a man aged 40-49 years in good health.

V usage is TRBV5-6 and J usage is TRBJ2-7; a possible D gene is TRBD1 (5 bases). There are 15 residues in the CDR3. Germline values: CDR1 SGHDT, CDR2 YYEEEE. Between the trimmed V and J ends, which lost 0 bases and 3 bases, there was a span of 13 bases. Here the CDR3 reads CASSLVGALLYEQYF. CDR3 in DNA: TGTGCCAGCAGCTTGGTAGGGGCCCTACTCTACGAGCAGTACTTC.

The chain carries TRBV7-6 and TRBJ1-4, with D tentatively TRBD1 (5 bases). V lost 6 bases to trimming and J lost 8 bases, with 16 bases between them. Germline CDR1 and CDR2: SGHVS and FNYEAQ. The CDR3 covers 14 residues. The CDR3 nucleotides are TGTGCCAGCAGTCGCTCTGGGGGTTTAGAAAAACTGTTTTTT. Protein: CASSRSGGLEKLFF.

This clone was detected only a few times. The gene calls are TRBV7-2 and TRBJ1-2; D may be TRBD1 (6 bases). The CDR3 runs 16 residues. V dropped 4 bases and J dropped 5 bases, with 20 bases sitting between them. Per the germline V gene, CDR1 is SGHTA and CDR2 is FQGNSA. CDR3 protein: CASSSGFGQKTYGYTF. The CDR3 DNA follows: TGTGCCAGCAGCTCAGGTTTCGGACAGAAGACTTATGGCTACACCTTC.

The rearrangement uses TRBV14 and TRBJ1-2, with 10 bases matching TRBD1. Trimming cost V 4 bases and J 8 bases; bases outside gene matches: 13. There are 16 residues in the CDR3. CDR1 SGHDN and CDR2 FVKESK come from the germline V gene. CDR3 bases: TGTGCCAGCAGCCCCCTGTCGTCGGGACAGGGGTTCGGCTACACCTTC. As protein: CASSPLSSGQGFGYTF.

The chain has TRBV5-1 and TRBJ2-7, with D hard to call. The CDR3 has 15 amino acids. The germline V gene encodes CDR1 SGHRS and CDR2 YFSETQ. V lost 1 base to trimming and J lost 0 bases, with 11 bases between them. For the CDR3, the DNA is TGCGCCAGCAGCTTGAACGGGCTAAGCTCCTACGAGCAGTACTTC. Translation: CASSLNGLSSYEQYF.

The chain couples TRBV6-5 to TRBJ1-3; no reliable D call. Trimming took 1 base from V and 0 from J, leaving 7 bases between them. The V gene's germline CDR1 is MNHEY and CDR2 SVGAGI. CDR3 length equals 15 residues. CDR3 sequence (DNA): TGTGCCAGCAGTTACTGGGGAGGCTCTGGAAACACCATATATTTT. Translating gives CASSYWGGSGNTIYF.

The sample holds one count of this clone. This chain connects TRBV9 to TRBJ2-3; 7 nucleotides match TRBD1. The CDR3 is made up of 16 amino acids. The junction had 14 bases not matched to a gene; V was cut back by 4 bases and J by 6 bases. The germline CDR1 and CDR2 sequences are SGDLS and YYNGEE. The CDR3 spells CASSHPLGQQVDTQYF. CDR3 DNA sequence: TGTGCCAGCAGCCACCCCTTGGGACAGCAAGTGGATACGCAGTATTTT.

This clone was seen only once. The chain is built from TRBV10-1 and TRBJ2-5; D is uncertain. The CDR3 sequence is 13 residues long. The germline CDR1 and CDR2 sequences are WNHNN and SYGVQD (reference sequence). V dropped 3 bases and J dropped 7 bases, with 12 bases sitting between them. The CDR3 sequence is CASSDSLPGTQYF. CDR3 nucleotides: TGCGCCAGCAGTGACTCCCTACCGGGGACCCAGTACTTC.

V usage is TRBV6-5 and J usage is TRBJ2-5; no reliable D call. Germline lookup yields CDR1 MNHEY and CDR2 SVGAGI. Trimming took off 3 bases at V and 1 base at J, with 9 bases between the two ends. CDR3 size: 14 residues. CDR3 loop: CASSYSWGQETQYF. In DNA form, the CDR3 reads TGTGCCAGCAGTTATTCATGGGGCCAAGAGACCCAGTACTTC.

This CDR3 reads CASSAAATSNQPQHF. CDR3 in DNA: TGTGCCAGTAGTGCGGCCGCGACGAGCAATCAGCCCCAGCATTTT. The rearrangement links TRBV19 to TRBJ1-5, with D hard to call. The CDR3 runs to 15 residues. The V and J ends lost 5 bases and 1 base respectively, with 12 bases between them. Looked up from germline, CDR1 is LNHDA and CDR2 is SQIVND (reference sequence). Filled out from reference TRBV19 and TRBJ1-5, the complete variable domain reads DGGITQSPKYLFRKEGQNVTLSCEQNLNHDAMYWYRQDPGQGLRLIYYSQIVNDFQKGDIAEGYSVSREKKESFPLTVTSAQKNPTAFYLCASSAAATSNQPQHFGDGTRLSIL.

This clone was counted a few times. V usage is TRBV6-1 and J usage is TRBJ1-5; D is undetermined. The CDR3 covers 17 residues. In germline, CDR1 is MNHNS, CDR2 SASEGT. The V end lost 3 bases, the J end lost 2 bases, and 17 bases lay between the germline ends. For the CDR3, the DNA is TGTGCCAGCAGTGAGTGGTTTGGCAGCAGTGGCAATCAGCCCCAGCATTTT. Translating it yields CASSEWFGSSGNQPQHF.

The sample holds one count of this clone. The chain carries TRBV7-9 and TRBJ1-2, with D perhaps TRBD1 (5 bases). Deletions cut 3 bases from V and 4 bases from J, with 12 bases between. Germline V gives CDR1 SEHNR, CDR2 FQNEAQ (reference sequence). This CDR3 has 14 residues. The CDR3 DNA follows: TGTGCCAGCAGCTTGAAGCAGGGCTCCTATGGCTACACCTTC. Translation: CASSLKQGSYGYTF.

The chain carries TRBV3-1 (or the pseudogene TRBV3-2) and TRBJ1-2, with 10 bases that match TRBD1. The CDR3 is 15 residues long. The germline V gene has CDR1 LGHDT and CDR2 YNNKEL (reference sequence). With V trimmed by 1 base and J by 5 bases, 4 bases remained unmatched. The CDR3 DNA is TGTGCCAGCAGCCAAGCGGACAGGGGGATGTATGGCTACACCTTC. Amino acid sequence: CASSQADRGMYGYTF.

This rearrangement joins TRBV15 to TRBJ1-1; no firm D call. Looked up from germline, CDR1 is LNHNV and CDR2 is YYDKDF (reference sequence). Deletions cut 5 bases from V and 2 bases from J, with 15 bases between. CDR3 length equals 15 residues. Here the CDR3 DNA reads TGTGCCACCAGCTTCCCTAGTCGGCTAAACACTGAAGCTTTCTTT. It specifies CATSFPSRLNTEAFF.

The chain employs TRBV15 and TRBJ1-3, with 7 bases aligning to TRBD1. The V gene's germline CDR1 is LNHNV and CDR2 YYDKDF (reference sequence). The trim removed 4 bases at V and 0 bases at J, leaving 9 bases unmatched. The CDR3 extends over 17 amino acids. This CDR3 is CATSTHRGISSGNTIYF. The CDR3 DNA sequence: TGTGCCACCAGCACCCACAGGGGAATCAGCTCTGGAAACACCATATATTTT.

The J gene is TRBJ1-5, the V gene TRBV6-6, with unresolved D. The germline V gene encodes CDR1 MNHNY and CDR2 SVGAGI (reference sequence). The CDR3 spans 13 residues. V shed 7 bases and J shed 0 bases, with 7 bases lying between them. The CDR3 nucleotides are TGTGCCAGCAAGGATAATAGCAATCAGCCCCAGCATTTT. This gives the protein CASKDNSNQPQHF.